This T cell receptor beta chain was recorded in a study of blood T cells in healthy people across ages. The study's findings and limits: Conclusively comparing naive with antigen-experienced cells was impossible with unsorted PBMCs.

The CDR3 runs to 15 residues. The V and J ends lost 4 bases and 4 bases, in that order; junction bases with no gene match: 9. The V gene's germline CDR1 is WSHSY and CDR2 SAAADI. Through a sample-barcoded 5' primer and a J-beta primer mix, a second PCR was run for 7 to 11 cycles. In TCRdb, the 5' RACE reads were re-called with MiXCR into one record per CDR3 protein. The data contain roughly 1.6 million distinct CDR3 sequences, around 35% of them singletons. A remark on this clonotype: Its antigen is unknown.

Isolated PBMCs totaled at least 7 million in each sample. Each sample yielded at least 5 micrograms of PBMC total RNA. This clonotype was obtained from a woman in her 30s in good health. The sequencing input was blood. V usage is TRBV10-2 and J usage is TRBJ1-2, with 7 nucleotides matching TRBD1. The CDR3 region is CASSAGQRVRYGYTF. The CDR3 nucleotides read TGCGCCAGCAGTGCGGGACAGAGAGTTCGCTATGGCTACACCTTC.